The T cell receptor (beta chain) under discussion was sequenced for a study of T cell clones after liver transplantation (dated by TCRdb to about 2019). Study-wide context: ITN030ST, the source of the samples, was a randomized trial that attempted immunosuppression withdrawal within 2 years of liver transplantation. Third party-reactive TCRbeta sequences from pre-transplant MLRs were also identified as an antigen-independent comparator for donor-reactive sequences. Three of the eight recipients were HCV-positive; the others were transplanted for non-autoimmune, non-viral indications. Tolerance was defined as complete withdrawal of immunosuppression for at least one year without a rise in liver enzymes beyond twice the upper limit of normal. A cohort of 8 liver transplant recipients was studied, of whom 3 were classified as tolerant and 5 as non-tolerant. After a pre-transplant mixed lymphocyte reaction, TCRbeta sequencing was used to pinpoint donor-reactive T cell clones, which were subsequently tracked in post-transplant blood. Until randomization at 12-24 months post-transplant, subjects were given standard immunosuppression, with no induction therapy. Blood samples were collected pre-transplant, then pre-randomization ahead of withdrawal, and finally post-randomization once withdrawal had either been completed or failed.

The time point label corresponds to: pre-transplant. Thawed unstimulated PBMCs were stained for CD3, CD4 and CD8 and FACS-sorted into CD3+CD4+ and CD3+CD8+ populations. All 8 studied subjects were randomized to immunosuppression withdrawal. The Qiagen DNeasy Blood and Tissue Kit was used for genomic DNA isolation. Using immunoSEQ, frozen genomic DNA was subjected to high-throughput TCRbeta CDR3 sequencing, a process that included PCR amplification, mapping, bias correction and internal controls. As for how the authors treated the data: Productive rearrangements were retained, and unique TCRbeta sequences were defined by the CDR3 nucleotide sequence together with the V and J gene. For a sequence to be called donor-reactive, it needed a frequency of at least 0.01% and at least 5-fold expansion in CFSE-low cells compared with unstimulated pre-transplant cells. Per-subject minimum frequency thresholds, based on the lowest-template unstimulated sample, ensured at least 90% detection power. Jensen-Shannon divergence between the top 1000 TCRbeta sequences after and before transplant was used to measure repertoire turnover. Changes in detection of donor-reactive sequences were tested with two-sided Fisher's exact tests. TCRdb took this table from immuneACCESS and kept in-frame rearrangements with V and J called. Such tables lack part of the clones; where checked against another copy, unresolved V genes explain under half of the gap, and the rest is unexplained. The V and J calls and the clone size are those of that table, but D and trimming were determined from the DNA. The sample data list around 100,000 clones, and roughly 80% of these were observed just once. Over 0.75% of the sample is in the top ten clones.

This clone turned up a few times. Its antigen has not been determined. No much larger clone is present one base from it, and per-base qualities are unavailable. CDR1 and CDR2 (SGHKS, YYEKEE) derive from the germline V gene (reference sequence). V is pared back by 3 bases and J by 6 bases, with 12 bases lying between the germline termini. The CDR3 numbers 13 residues from cysteine through phenylalanine. Here the CDR3 DNA is all that survives: 39 bases in frame from base 1. Points the paper makes about the study in general: The decline in donor-reactive sequences exceeded the decline in third party-reactive sequences, suggesting partial antigen-specific deletion that was unrelated to withdrawal success. Since no allograft tissue specimens were available, donor-reactive T cells may have migrated into the graft instead of being deleted. Because of small, heterogeneous patient numbers and non-standardized post-transplant time points, the conclusions were only preliminary. Low numbers of available donor cells limited the measurable donor-reactive repertoire in a couple of subjects. In 5 of 8 subjects, regardless of tolerance or HCV status, circulating donor-reactive CD4 TCRbeta sequences dropped significantly post-transplant. When repertoire turnover was accounted for, significantly reduced detection of donor-reactive sequences was found in 7 of 8 subjects for CD4 and in 8 of 8 subjects for CD8.

The input for sequencing was CD4+ T cells from blood, taken before liver transplant. The receptor chain draws on TRBV5-5 and TRBJ1-2, with a weak D call of TRBD1 (5 bases match). This sequence originates from a human donor who received a liver transplant. The nucleotide sequence is given as TGTGCCAGCAGCTCCAGGGATCTCGATGGCTACACCTTC. Translated, this gives CASSSRDLDGYTF.